The clone carrying this TCR beta chain was counted only a few times. TCRdb processed the reads anew with MiXCR; each CDR3 protein has one entry. The data contain a few hundred thousand distinct CDR3 sequences, around 27% of them singletons. These data are taken from a study of T cell repertoires in cytomegalovirus infection. The ends were cut back, 5 bases at V and 2 bases at J, with 9 bases in the middle. The length of the CDR3 is 13 residues. This receptor was taken from a human donor in good health (CMV status not recorded). Some clones in this sample may be carry-over from other donors' samples. The V and J genes are TRBV12-3 or TRBV12-4 and TRBJ1-2; D uncertain. The sample consisted of PBMCs. CDR3 amino acids: CASSPRLNYGYTF. CDR3 coding DNA: TGTGCCAGCAGTCCCAGACTAAACTATGGCTACACCTTC.